This TCR beta chain was sequenced for a study of regulatory T cells in long-lasting Graves disease. CDR1 and CDR2 from the germline V gene are SGHAT and FQNNGV. Trimming removed 0 bases at V and 6 bases at J, with 23 bases between. The CDR3 has 19 amino acids. Time point denoted: persistent/refractory GD, antithyroid drugs over 5 years with positive TRAb. Researchers made the TCR library from RNA that was extracted from PBMCs. Assembly of TCR beta libraries relied on iRepertoire HTBI primers together with Arm-PCR of CDR3 regions. From the multiplex PCR reads, TCRdb called clonotypes with MiXCR, one entry per CDR3 protein. Of under 450,000 distinct CDR3 sequences in the sample, 20% to 25% were seen once. This clonotype was found a few times.

Here the sequenced sample was peripheral blood mononuclear cells (PBMCs), taken when the disease was refractory, from a patient treated with antithyroid drugs. The clonotype comes from a woman in her thirties or forties with Graves disease. V and J are TRBV11-2 and TRBJ2-2; the D is unclear. As DNA, the CDR3 is TGTGCCAGCAGCTTAGATTTCGTCTCGCCGACTCTGCCTCCCGGGGAGCTGTTTTTT. The encoded protein is CASSLDFVSPTLPPGELFF.